This T cell receptor beta chain originates from a study of blood T cells in healthy people across ages. This clonotype showed up just a few times. Together with a sample-barcoded 5' primer, a J-beta primer mix was included in a second PCR lasting roughly 6 to 12 cycles. TCRdb recomputed calls from the 5' RACE reads with MiXCR, one row per CDR3 protein. This repertoire shows about 2 million distinct CDR3 sequences, 49% found once; its top ten account for roughly 2%. The CDR3 extends over 13 amino acids. Trimming cost V 3 bases and J 8 bases, with 16 bases left between them. Germline CDR1 is SQVTM and CDR2 is ANQGSEA.

The V and J genes are TRBV29-1 and TRBJ1-2, with a weak D call TRBD1 (6 bases). Specimen: blood. This TCR was sampled from a woman between 40 and 50 years old in good health. CDR3 loop: CSVDTGRGIGYTF. The CDR3 nucleotides read TGCAGCGTTGACACAGGGCGGGGTATAGGCTACACCTTC.